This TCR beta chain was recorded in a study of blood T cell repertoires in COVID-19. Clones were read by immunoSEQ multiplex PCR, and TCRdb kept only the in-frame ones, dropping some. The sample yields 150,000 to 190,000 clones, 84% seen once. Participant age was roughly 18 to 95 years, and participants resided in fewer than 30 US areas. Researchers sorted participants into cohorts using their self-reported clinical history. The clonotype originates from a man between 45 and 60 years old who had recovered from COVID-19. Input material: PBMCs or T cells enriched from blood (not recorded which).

Here the CDR3 reads CASSEVGGNYGYTF. CDR3 coding DNA: TGTGCCAGCAGTGAAGTAGGGGGAAACTATGGCTACACCTTC. The chain has TRBV6-1 and TRBJ1-2; weak D call: TRBD1 (6 bases). This CDR3 has 14 residues. The germline gives CDR1 MNHNS, CDR2 SASEGT. V was cut by 1 base and J by 2 bases, with 8 bases left in between.